This T cell receptor beta chain was identified in a study of T-cell memory formation after mild COVID-19. Regarding the study as a whole: CD4+ clones that contracted lay mainly in CM and EM; CD8+ ones lay in EMRA.

Germline V gene sequence: CDR1 SGHAT, CDR2 FQNNGV. The CDR3 totals 15 residues. V was trimmed by 5 bases and J by 1 base, leaving 11 bases between them. Barcoded TCR alpha and TCR beta cDNA libraries with UMIs came from 5'RACE using constant-segment primers. A single record per CDR3 protein comes from TCRdb applying MiXCR to the 5' RACE reads. The sample shows hundreds of thousands of distinct CDR3 sequences, about 20% of them seen only once. Note on this clonotype: Its antigen is undetermined.

This receptor was obtained from a man aged 18 to 29 who had mild COVID-19 (a few samples of this study predate the infection). Cell type and time point are not known. The sample consisted of PBMCs or a T cell subset sorted from them (not recorded which). The gene calls are TRBV11-2 and TRBJ2-2, with D perhaps TRBD1 (5 bases). The CDR3 here is CASSAHRRNTGELFF. The CDR3 DNA is TGTGCCAGCAGCGCTCACAGGAGGAACACCGGGGAGCTGTTTTTT.